The 28 T cell receptor beta chains in this list originate from one sample, sequenced in a study of blood T cell repertoires in COVID-19. TCRdb's copy holds only in-frame clones and misses some; the assay was immunoSEQ multiplex PCR. The sample includes approximately 130,000 clones, 80% to 90% of them seen just once. The sequencing sample was made of peripheral blood. These receptors were obtained from a human donor in a cohort sampled during active COVID-19.

The chain has TRBV28 and TRBJ2-7; 11 positions match TRBD1. This CDR3 has 15 residues. The V segment lost 5 bases and the J segment 6 bases; nucleotides outside the gene matches: 9. Per the germline V gene, CDR1 is MDHEN and CDR2 is SYDVKM. The chain's CDR3 is CASSQTGQGVFEQYF. CDR3 nucleotide sequence: TGTGCCAGCAGTCAAACGGGACAGGGGGTTTTCGAGCAGTACTTC.

This chain connects TRBV7-8 to TRBJ2-3; TRBD1 aligns across 9 bases. Germline V lookup: CDR1 SGHVS, CDR2 FQNEAQ. This CDR3 is 16 amino acids long. J was trimmed by 3 bases and V by 5 bases; bases with no gene match: 9. CDR3 DNA: TGTGCCAGCAGCAATCCCGGGACAGGGCTGACAGATACGCAGTATTTT. This codes for CASSNPGTGLTDTQYF.

This rearrangement joins TRBV6-2 or TRBV6-3 to TRBJ2-6; D is undetermined. Between the trimmed V and J ends, which lost 6 bases and 2 bases, there was a span of 14 bases. Germline lookup yields CDR1 MNHEY and CDR2 SVGEGT. This CDR3 has 16 amino acids. The CDR3: CASSDLQAPGANVLTF. DNA of the CDR3: TGTGCCAGCAGCGACCTCCAGGCCCCTGGGGCCAACGTCCTGACTTTC.

The chain links TRBV2 to TRBJ2-7; no reliable D call. The CDR3 is made up of 13 amino acids. Trimming took off 9 bases at V and 2 bases at J, with 14 bases between the two ends. CDR1 is SNHLY, CDR2 FYNNEI, per germline. The CDR3 sequence: CASSWSGTYEQYF. The CDR3, as DNA: TGTGCCAGTTCCTGGTCAGGCACCTACGAGCAGTACTTC.

About this clone: The sample contains more than one DNA sequence encoding this CDR3. The chain links TRBV5-4 to TRBJ2-5; D perhaps matches TRBD1 (6 bases). V was pared by 3 bases and J by 1 base, with 10 bases between. CDR3 size: 14 residues. CDR1 and CDR2 from the germline V gene are SGHNT and YYREEE (reference sequence). DNA for the CDR3: TGTGCCAGCAGCTCCGGACAGACCCAAGAGACCCAGTACTTC. Its protein product is CASSSGQTQETQYF.

In this sample, this clone turned up a few times. The chain uses TRBV27 and TRBJ2-3; TRBD2 aligns across 13 bases. Per germline, CDR1 MNHEY and CDR2 SMNVEV (reference sequence). V shed 0 bases and J 1 base; nucleotides not matched to a gene: 4. The CDR3 covers 18 residues. CDR3 protein: CASSLSTSGGWGTDTQYF. CDR3 nucleotide sequence: TGTGCCAGCAGTTTATCGACTAGCGGGGGGTGGGGCACAGATACGCAGTATTTT.

The chain joins TRBV5-8 to TRBJ1-4; D gene unclear. The germline V gene encodes CDR1 SGHTS and CDR2 YDEGEE. V lost 0 bases, J lost 10 bases, and 7 bases lay in between. There are 12 residues in the CDR3. CDR3 loop: CASSLGAGKLFF. The DNA of the CDR3 is TGTGCCAGCAGCTTGGGGGCCGGAAAACTGTTTTTT.

The chain recombines TRBV28 with TRBJ2-7; D is uncertain. The ends were cut back, 6 bases at V and 6 bases at J, with 12 bases in the middle. The germline gives CDR1 MDHEN, CDR2 SYDVKM. The CDR3 sequence is 12 residues long. CDR3 nucleotide sequence: TGTGCCAGCAGAGACTTACTCGCCGAGCAGTACTTC. Encoded protein: CASRDLLAEQYF. Full variable domain (outside the CDR3, taken from reference TRBV28 and TRBJ2-7): DVKVTQSSRYLVKRTGEKVFLECVQDMDHENMFWYRQDPGLGLRLIYFSYDVKMKEKGDIPEGYSVSREKKERFSLILESASTNQTSMYLCASRDLLAEQYFGPGTRLTVT.

The chain combines TRBV11-2 with TRBJ2-1; 10 bases fit TRBD2. Germline V gene sequence: CDR1 SGHAT, CDR2 FQNNGV. The CDR3 sequence is 15 residues long. V was clipped by 2 bases and J by 2 bases; unmatched bases: 0. The CDR3 sequence is CASSLLAGAYNEQFF. The CDR3 DNA reads as TGTGCCAGCAGCTTACTAGCGGGGGCCTACAATGAGCAGTTCTTC.

This chain links TRBV3-1 (or the pseudogene TRBV3-2) with TRBJ2-7; TRBD2 matches 10 bases. V was clipped by 1 base and J by 4 bases; unmatched bases: 4. Germline V gene lookup returns CDR1 LGHDT and CDR2 YNNKEL (reference sequence). The CDR3 loop spans 15 amino acids. CDR3: CASSQATSGVYEQYF. CDR3 DNA sequence: TGTGCCAGCAGCCAAGCAACTAGCGGGGTTTACGAGCAGTACTTC.

V gene TRBV11-2 combines with J gene TRBJ2-5; the match to TRBD1 covers 7 bases. The germline gives CDR1 SGHAT, CDR2 FQNNGV. This CDR3 region has 15 residues. V lost 5 bases and J lost 1; bases outside the gene matches: 7. The DNA for the CDR3 is TGTGCCAGCAGCGTGGGACAGCTAATCCAAGAGACCCAGTACTTC. The encoded protein is CASSVGQLIQETQYF. Combining the CDR3 with reference TRBV11-2 and TRBJ2-5 gives the whole variable domain EAGVAQSPRYKIIEKRQSVAFWCNPISGHATLYWYQQILGQGPKLLIQFQNNGVVDDSQLPKDRFSAERLKGVDSTLKIQPAKLEDSAVYLCASSVGQLIQETQYFGPGTRLLVL.

The rearrangement links TRBV21-1 to TRBJ2-1; the table gives TRBD2 as D, unverified against the DNA. TRBV21-1 is a pseudogene segment. CDR3 length equals 13 residues. CDR3 DNA sequence: TGTGCCAGCAGCAACGGAGGGTACAATGAGCAGTTCTTC. Translation: CASSNGGYNEQFF.

The sample holds a few counts of this clone. V is TRBV19 and J is TRBJ1-4, with D tentatively TRBD1 (6 bases). From germline, CDR1 is LNHDA and CDR2 SQIVND (reference sequence). Deletions cut 10 bases from V and 0 bases from J, with 15 bases between. The CDR3 sequence is 15 residues long. The CDR3 nucleotides are TGTGCCACCACTGCCCAGGGGCCAACTAATGAAAAACTGTTTTTT. Translated: CATTAQGPTNEKLFF.

This rearrangement joins TRBV5-1 to TRBJ2-6; 8 bases line up with TRBD2. The V gene end was trimmed by 4 bases and the J gene end by 3 bases; junction bases not matched to a gene: 9. In germline, CDR1 is SGHRS, CDR2 YFSETQ. The CDR3 length is 17 residues. CDR3 nucleotide sequence: TGCGCCAGCAGCCCCCTCGGGGGGGTCATTGGGGCCAACGTCCTGACTTTC. It is translated as CASSPLGGVIGANVLTF.

The rearrangement joins TRBV19 to TRBJ1-2; 7 bases align to TRBD1. The CDR3 contains 13 residues. J lost 4 bases, V lost 5 bases, and 4 bases had no gene match. In germline, CDR1 is LNHDA, CDR2 SQIVND (reference sequence). The CDR3 sequence is CASSGYRGYGYTF. In DNA, the CDR3 is TGTGCCAGTAGTGGGTACAGGGGCTATGGCTACACCTTC.

The V gene is TRBV5-4, the J gene TRBJ2-3, with 10 positions matching TRBD2. The CDR3 is 15 amino acids. With V trimmed by 3 bases and J by 4 bases, 5 bases remained unmatched. CDR1 is SGHNT, CDR2 YYREEE, per germline (reference sequence). The CDR3 nucleotides read TGTGCCAGCAGCTCACTAGCGGGGTCGGCAGATACGCAGTATTTT. As protein: CASSSLAGSADTQYF.

V usage is TRBV10-3 and J usage is TRBJ2-2; TRBD1 matches at 7 bases. Germline assignment: CDR1 ENHRY and CDR2 SYGVKD. There are 17 residues in the CDR3. V was clipped by 0 bases and J by 4 bases; unmatched bases: 8. CDR3 sequence: CAISESNRGRGTGELFF. The CDR3 DNA follows: TGTGCCATCAGTGAGTCGAACAGGGGTCGAGGCACCGGGGAGCTGTTTTTT.

The chain recombines TRBV5-4 with TRBJ2-1; 9 bases align to TRBD2. CDR3 size: 16 residues. The V and J ends lost 5 bases and 5 bases, in that order; junction bases with no gene match: 11. The germline V gene encodes CDR1 SGHNT and CDR2 YYREEE (reference sequence). In DNA, the CDR3 is TGTGCCAGCAGTTACCGCGGGGGGGCCGCAAACAATGAGCAGTTCTTC. Translating gives CASSYRGGAANNEQFF.

The chain employs TRBV6-6 and TRBJ1-3, with D possibly TRBD1 on 5 matching bases. V lost 7 bases to trimming and J lost 2 bases, with 18 bases between them. The CDR3 contains 16 residues. The V gene's germline CDR1 is MNHNY and CDR2 SVGAGI (reference sequence). CDR3 in DNA: TGTGCCAGCACCGCCTCGGGGGTCGGGGCTGGAAACACCATATATTTT. Translated: CASTASGVGAGNTIYF.

The V gene is TRBV29-1, the J gene TRBJ2-5; no definite D call. V dropped 3 bases and J dropped 1 base, with 6 bases sitting between them. CDR1 is SQVTM and CDR2 is ANQGSEA in the germline V gene. The CDR3 contains 12 residues. CDR3 coding DNA: TGCAGCGTTGATGCCAGCCAAGAGACCCAGTACTTC. Translation: CSVDASQETQYF.

V and J are TRBV3-1 (or the pseudogene TRBV3-2) and TRBJ2-1; 9 bases align to TRBD2. Germline CDR1 is LGHDT and CDR2 is YNNKEL (reference sequence). This CDR3 is built from 14 residues. With 3 bases clipped from V and 4 bases from J, the junction kept 1 base outside the gene matches. The CDR3 reads CASSQRGGYNEQFF. Here the CDR3 DNA reads TGTGCCAGCAGCCAGCGGGGGGGATACAATGAGCAGTTCTTC.

The chain combines TRBV27 with TRBJ2-7, with D possibly matching TRBD1 (5 bases). Germline values: CDR1 MNHEY, CDR2 SMNVEV (reference sequence). V was clipped by 5 bases and J by 3 bases, with 11 bases between them. This CDR3 is built from 13 residues. DNA for the CDR3: TGTGCCAGCAGTCAGGGCTTTAACTACGAGCAGTACTTC. Its translation is CASSQGFNYEQYF.

This chain joins TRBV5-1 and TRBJ1-1, with TRBD1 as a possible D gene (5 bases). V was trimmed by 5 bases and J by 1 base, leaving 15 bases between them. CDR1 is SGHRS, CDR2 YFSETQ, per germline. The length of the CDR3 is 15 residues. CDR3: CASRPISGKNTEAFF. The CDR3 nucleotides are TGCGCCAGCAGGCCTATTTCAGGGAAGAACACTGAAGCTTTCTTT.

The chain combines TRBV5-1 with TRBJ1-2; TRBD1 aligns across 10 bases. V lost 4 bases and J lost 2; bases outside the gene matches: 2. The CDR3 contains 14 residues. Germline lookup yields CDR1 SGHRS and CDR2 YFSETQ. In nucleotides, the CDR3 is TGCGCCAGCAGCGGGGGACAGGGGAACTATGGCTACACCTTC. Encoded protein: CASSGGQGNYGYTF.

About this clone itself: This sample includes further DNA sequences coding for the same CDR3. V is TRBV3-1 (or the pseudogene TRBV3-2) and J is TRBJ2-7; tentatively, D is TRBD1 (5 bases). CDR1 and CDR2 from the germline V gene are LGHDT and YNNKEL (reference sequence). The CDR3 loop spans 15 amino acids. V gave up 0 bases and J gave up 3 bases, with 12 bases separating them. This CDR3 is CASSQDPGQFYEQYF. CDR3 sequence (DNA): TGTGCCAGCAGCCAAGATCCTGGACAATTCTACGAGCAGTACTTC.

The chain uses TRBV5-1 and TRBJ2-2; 11 bases agree with TRBD2. V trimming: 0 bases; J trimming: 7 bases; junction bases outside the gene matches: 5. This CDR3 is 16 amino acids long. From germline, CDR1 is SGHRS and CDR2 YFSETQ. The CDR3 loop reads CASSLALAGASGELFF. CDR3 in DNA: TGCGCCAGCAGCTTGGCACTAGCGGGGGCCAGCGGGGAGCTGTTTTTT.

The rearrangement links TRBV12-3 or TRBV12-4 to TRBJ1-4; D unclear. The CDR3 length is 13 residues. The V end was cut by 3 bases, the J end by 7 bases, with 9 bases between. The DNA of the CDR3 is TGTGCCAGCAGTTTCTCGCGGGGTGAAAAACTGTTTTTT. As protein: CASSFSRGEKLFF.

The chain has TRBV6-1 and TRBJ1-2, with TRBD1 identical over 9 bases. Trimming took 4 bases from V and 4 from J; bases not matched to a gene: 13. The CDR3 sequence is 17 residues long. From germline, CDR1 is MNHNS and CDR2 SASEGT. The CDR3 spells CASSVRTGATVGYGYTF. DNA for the CDR3: TGTGCCAGCAGTGTTCGGACAGGGGCCACCGTAGGCTATGGCTACACCTTC.